This T cell receptor (beta chain) was observed in a study of cytomegalovirus exposure and HLA in healthy donors. This clone has just a few counts. Its antigen is unidentified. Overall study results and limits: Highest at DRB1 and lowest at HLA-C, TCR association rates differed among HLA loci in a later analysis.

V gave up 3 bases and J gave up 0 bases; unmatched junction bases: 14. The CDR3 is 20 residues long. Germline assignment: CDR1 SGHRS and CDR2 YFSETQ. Primers: 60 Vbeta forward and 13 Jbeta reverse. Using immunoSEQ multiplex PCR, the repertoire was profiled, and TCRdb retains in-frame clones only, with some absent. This table holds about 84,000 clones, more than 50% found once. This TCR was recovered from a woman in her thirties or forties in good health and CMV-seropositive. This chain links TRBV5-1 with TRBJ2-7; TRBD2 aligns across 14 bases. Sequenced sample: PBMCs. CDR3 sequence: CASSWSGTSGRGASSYEQYF. The CDR3 region has the DNA TGCGCCAGCAGCTGGAGTGGGACTAGCGGGAGAGGCGCGAGCTCCTACGAGCAGTACTTC.